This TCR beta chain is drawn from a study of T cell clones after liver transplantation. The wider study: A pre-transplant mixed lymphocyte reaction with TCRbeta sequencing defined graft-donor-reactive clones followed in post-transplant blood. Regarding the study as a whole: These preliminary findings come from unstandardized post-transplant sampling times.

Details on this clone: Its antigen remains unidentified.

CD3+CD4+ and CD3+CD8+ cells were FACS-sorted from thawed unstimulated PBMCs. Data came from immunoSEQ multiplex PCR; TCRdb stores just in-frame clones and leaves some out. Of thousands of clones listed, over 70% are singletons. The CDR3 contains 15 residues. V lost 0 bases to trimming and J lost 0 bases, with 9 bases between them. Germline values: CDR1 SGHAT, CDR2 FQNNGV. The receptor was isolated from a human donor who received a liver transplant. This sample comprised CD8+ T cells from blood, obtained before liver transplant. The chain is built from TRBV11-2 and TRBJ2-7; D possibly corresponds to TRBD1 (5 bases). The CDR3 here is CASSLDGASSYEQYF. The CDR3 bases are TGTGCCAGCAGCTTAGATGGGGCCAGCTCCTACGAGCAGTACTTC.